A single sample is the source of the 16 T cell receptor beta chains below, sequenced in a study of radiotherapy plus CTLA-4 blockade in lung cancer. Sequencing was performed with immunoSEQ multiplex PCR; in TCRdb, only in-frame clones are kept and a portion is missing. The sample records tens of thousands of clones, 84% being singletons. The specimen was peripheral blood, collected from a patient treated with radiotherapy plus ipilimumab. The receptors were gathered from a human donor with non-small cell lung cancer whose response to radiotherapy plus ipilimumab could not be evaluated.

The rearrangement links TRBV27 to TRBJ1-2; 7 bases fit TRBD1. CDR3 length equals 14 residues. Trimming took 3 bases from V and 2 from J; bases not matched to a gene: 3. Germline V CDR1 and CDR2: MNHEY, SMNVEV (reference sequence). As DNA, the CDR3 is TGTGCCAGCAGTTTTGACAGGGAGAACTATGGCTACACCTTC. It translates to CASSFDRENYGYTF.

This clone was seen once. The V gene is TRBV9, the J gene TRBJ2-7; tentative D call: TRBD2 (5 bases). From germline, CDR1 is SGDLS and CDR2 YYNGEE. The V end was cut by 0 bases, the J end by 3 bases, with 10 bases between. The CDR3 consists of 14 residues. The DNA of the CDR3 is TGTGCCAGCAGCGTAGGAAGAGGGCTCTACGAGCAGTACTTC. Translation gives CASSVGRGLYEQYF.

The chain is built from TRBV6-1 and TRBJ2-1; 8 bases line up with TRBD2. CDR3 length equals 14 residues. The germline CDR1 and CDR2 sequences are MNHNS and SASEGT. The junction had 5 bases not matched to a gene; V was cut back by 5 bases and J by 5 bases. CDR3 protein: CASSIPGGDNEQFF. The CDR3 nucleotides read TGTGCCAGCAGTATACCGGGAGGGGACAATGAGCAGTTCTTC.

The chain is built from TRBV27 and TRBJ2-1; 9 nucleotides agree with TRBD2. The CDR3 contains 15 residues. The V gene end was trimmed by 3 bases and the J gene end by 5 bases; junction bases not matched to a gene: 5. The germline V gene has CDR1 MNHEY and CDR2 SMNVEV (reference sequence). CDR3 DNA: TGTGCCAGCAGTTTGGGACTAGCCGTAAACAATGAGCAGTTCTTC. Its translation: CASSLGLAVNNEQFF.

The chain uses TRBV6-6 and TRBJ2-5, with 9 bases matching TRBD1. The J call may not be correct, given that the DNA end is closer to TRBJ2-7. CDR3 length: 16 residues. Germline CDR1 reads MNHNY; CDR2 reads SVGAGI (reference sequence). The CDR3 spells CASSYSGQGKSYEQYF. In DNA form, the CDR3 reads TGTGCCAGCAGTTACTCCGGACAGGGGAAATCCTACGAGCAGTACTTC.

The CDR3 protein is CASSGQGAQNQPQHF. The CDR3 region has the DNA TGTGCCAGCAGTGGACAGGGGGCTCAAAATCAGCCCCAGCATTTT. The chain is built from TRBV2 and TRBJ1-5, with TRBD1 matching 10 bases. Per germline, CDR1 SNHLY and CDR2 FYNNEI. Trimming cost V 4 bases and J 4 bases; bases outside gene matches: 4. The length of the CDR3 is 15 residues.

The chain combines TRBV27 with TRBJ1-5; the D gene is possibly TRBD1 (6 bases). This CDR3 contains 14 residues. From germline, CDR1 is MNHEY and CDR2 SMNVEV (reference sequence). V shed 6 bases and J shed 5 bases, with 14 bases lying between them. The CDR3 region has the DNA TGTGCCAGCAGAGAAACAGGGAATTATCAGCCCCAGCATTTT. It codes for CASRETGNYQPQHF.

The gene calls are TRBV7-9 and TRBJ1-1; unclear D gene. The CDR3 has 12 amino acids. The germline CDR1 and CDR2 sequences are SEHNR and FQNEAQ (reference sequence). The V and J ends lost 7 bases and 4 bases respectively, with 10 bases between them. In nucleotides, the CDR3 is TGTGCCAGCATGGCGGGCCCCACTGAAGCTTTCTTT. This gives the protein CASMAGPTEAFF.

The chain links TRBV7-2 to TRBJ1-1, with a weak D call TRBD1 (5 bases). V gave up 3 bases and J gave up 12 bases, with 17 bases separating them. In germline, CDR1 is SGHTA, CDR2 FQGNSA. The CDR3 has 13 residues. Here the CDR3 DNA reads TGTGCCAGCAGCTTTCTCGGGGCGGGGTTGACTTTCTTT. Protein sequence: CASSFLGAGLTFF.

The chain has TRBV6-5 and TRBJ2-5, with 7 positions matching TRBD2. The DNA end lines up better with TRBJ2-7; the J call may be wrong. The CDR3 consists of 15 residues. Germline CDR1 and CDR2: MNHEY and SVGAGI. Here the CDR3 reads CASSYSAGTSSEQYF. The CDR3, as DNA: TGTGCCAGCAGTTACTCAGCGGGAACTTCTTCCGAGCAGTACTTC.

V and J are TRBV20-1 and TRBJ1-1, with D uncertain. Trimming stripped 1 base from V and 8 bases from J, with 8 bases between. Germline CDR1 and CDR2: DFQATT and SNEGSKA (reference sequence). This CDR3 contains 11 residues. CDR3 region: CSARVQREAFF. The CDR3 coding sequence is TGCAGTGCTAGAGTGCAGCGGGAAGCTTTCTTT.

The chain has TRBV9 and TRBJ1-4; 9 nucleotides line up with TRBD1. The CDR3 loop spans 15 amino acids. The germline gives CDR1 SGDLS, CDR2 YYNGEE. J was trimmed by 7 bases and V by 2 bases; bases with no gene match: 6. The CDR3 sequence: CASSVTGGSGEKLFF. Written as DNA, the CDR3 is TGTGCCAGCAGCGTGACAGGGGGTAGTGGTGAAAAACTGTTTTTT.

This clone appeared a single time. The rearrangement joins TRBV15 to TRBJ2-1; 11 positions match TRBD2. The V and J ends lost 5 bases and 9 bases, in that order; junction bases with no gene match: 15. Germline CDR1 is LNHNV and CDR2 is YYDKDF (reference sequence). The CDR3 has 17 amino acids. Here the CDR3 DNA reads TGTGCCACCAGCGGCTCAACCGGGACTAGCGGTAGAGGTGAGCAGTTCTTC. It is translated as CATSGSTGTSGRGEQFF.

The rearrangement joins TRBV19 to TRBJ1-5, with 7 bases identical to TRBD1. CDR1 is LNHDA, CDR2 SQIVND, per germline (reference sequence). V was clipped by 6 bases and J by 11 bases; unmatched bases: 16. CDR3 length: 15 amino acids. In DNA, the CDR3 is TGTGCCAGTAGCCCCCTCCGGGACAGCTGGGGGGCCCAGCATTTT. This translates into CASSPLRDSWGAQHF.

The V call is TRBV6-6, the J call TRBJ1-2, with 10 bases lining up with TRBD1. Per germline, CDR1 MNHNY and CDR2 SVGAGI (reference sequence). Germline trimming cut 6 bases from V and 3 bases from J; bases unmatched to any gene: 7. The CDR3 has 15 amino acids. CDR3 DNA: TGTGCCAGCAGATCGACAGGGGGCGTAGACTATGGCTACACCTTC. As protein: CASRSTGGVDYGYTF.

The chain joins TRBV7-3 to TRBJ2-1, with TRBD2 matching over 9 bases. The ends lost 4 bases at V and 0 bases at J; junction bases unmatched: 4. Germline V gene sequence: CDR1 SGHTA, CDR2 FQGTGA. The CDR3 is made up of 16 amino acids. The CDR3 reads CASSSGSGSSYNEQFF. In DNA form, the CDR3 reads TGTGCCAGCAGCTCCGGTAGCGGGAGCTCCTACAATGAGCAGTTCTTC.